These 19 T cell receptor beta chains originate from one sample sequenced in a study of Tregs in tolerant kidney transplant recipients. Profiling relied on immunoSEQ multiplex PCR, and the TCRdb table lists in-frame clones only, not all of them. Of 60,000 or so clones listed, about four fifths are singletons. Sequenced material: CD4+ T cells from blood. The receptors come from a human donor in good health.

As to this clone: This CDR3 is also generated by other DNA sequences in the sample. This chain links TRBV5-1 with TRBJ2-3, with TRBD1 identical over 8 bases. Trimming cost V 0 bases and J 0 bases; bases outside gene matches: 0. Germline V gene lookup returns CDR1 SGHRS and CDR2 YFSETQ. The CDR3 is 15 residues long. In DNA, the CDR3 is TGCGCCAGCAGCTTGGGACAGGGGAGCACAGATACGCAGTATTTT. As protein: CASSLGQGSTDTQYF. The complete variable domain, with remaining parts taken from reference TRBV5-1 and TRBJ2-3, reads KAGVTQTPRYLIKTRGQQVTLSCSPISGHRSVSWYQQTPGQGLQFLFEYFSETQRNKGNFPGRFSGRQFSNSRSEMNVSTLELGDSALYLCASSLGQGSTDTQYFGPGTRLTVL.

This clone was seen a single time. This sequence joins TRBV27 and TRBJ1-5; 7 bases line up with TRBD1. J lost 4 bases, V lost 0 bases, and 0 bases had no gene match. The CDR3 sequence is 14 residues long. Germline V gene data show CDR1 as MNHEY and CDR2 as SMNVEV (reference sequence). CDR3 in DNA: TGTGCCAGCAGTTTATCGGGACAGAATCAGCCCCAGCATTTT. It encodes CASSLSGQNQPQHF.

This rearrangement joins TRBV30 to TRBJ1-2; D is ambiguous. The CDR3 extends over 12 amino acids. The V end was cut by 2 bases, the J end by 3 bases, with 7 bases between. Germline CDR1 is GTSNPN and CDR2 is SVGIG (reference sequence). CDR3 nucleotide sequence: TGTGCCTGGAGTCCCCTAGACTATGGCTACACCTTC. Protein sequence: CAWSPLDYGYTF.

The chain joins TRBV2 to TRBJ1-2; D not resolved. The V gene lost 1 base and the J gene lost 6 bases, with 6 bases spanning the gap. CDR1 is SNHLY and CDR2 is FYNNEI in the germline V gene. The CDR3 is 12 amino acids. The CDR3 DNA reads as TGTGCCAGCAGTGAAGTCGGAGATGGCTACACCTTC. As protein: CASSEVGDGYTF.

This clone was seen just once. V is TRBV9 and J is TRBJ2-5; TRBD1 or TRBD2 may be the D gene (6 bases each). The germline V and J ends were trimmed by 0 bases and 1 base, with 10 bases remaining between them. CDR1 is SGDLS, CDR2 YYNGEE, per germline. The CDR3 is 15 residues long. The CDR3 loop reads CASSVAEGGQETQYF. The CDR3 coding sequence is TGTGCCAGCAGCGTAGCGGAGGGGGGCCAAGAGACCCAGTACTTC.

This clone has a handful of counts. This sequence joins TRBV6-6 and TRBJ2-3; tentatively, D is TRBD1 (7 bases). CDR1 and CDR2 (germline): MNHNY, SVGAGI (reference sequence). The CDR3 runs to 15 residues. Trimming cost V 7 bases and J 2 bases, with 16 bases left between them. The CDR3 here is CASTRGVGDTDTQYF. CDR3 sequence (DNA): TGTGCCAGCACCAGGGGGGTCGGGGACACAGATACGCAGTATTTT.

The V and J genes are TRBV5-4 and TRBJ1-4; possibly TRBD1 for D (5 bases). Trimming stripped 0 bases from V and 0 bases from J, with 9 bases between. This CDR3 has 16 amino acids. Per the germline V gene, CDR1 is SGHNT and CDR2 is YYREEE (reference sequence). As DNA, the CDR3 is TGTGCCAGCAGCTTGGGGGGGTCTTCAACTAATGAAAAACTGTTTTTT. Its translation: CASSLGGSSTNEKLFF.

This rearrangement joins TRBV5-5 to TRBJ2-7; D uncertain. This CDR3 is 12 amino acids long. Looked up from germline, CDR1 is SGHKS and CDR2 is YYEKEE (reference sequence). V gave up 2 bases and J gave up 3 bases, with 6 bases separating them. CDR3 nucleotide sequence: TGTGCCAGCAGCTTTTATCTCTACGAGCAGTACTTC. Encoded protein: CASSFYLYEQYF.

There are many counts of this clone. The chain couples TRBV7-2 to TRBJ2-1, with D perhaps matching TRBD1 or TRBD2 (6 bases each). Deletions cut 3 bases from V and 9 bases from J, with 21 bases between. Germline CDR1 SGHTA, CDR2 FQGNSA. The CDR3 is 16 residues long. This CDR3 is CASSFTSGASRGEQFF. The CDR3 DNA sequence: TGTGCCAGCAGCTTTACGTCGGGGGCGTCTAGAGGTGAGCAGTTCTTC.

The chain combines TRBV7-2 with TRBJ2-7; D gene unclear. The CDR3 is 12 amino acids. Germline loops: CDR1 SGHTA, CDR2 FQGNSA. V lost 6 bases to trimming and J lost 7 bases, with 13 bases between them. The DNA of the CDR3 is TGTGCCAGCAGTTTAAGGGTTGGGGAGCAGTACTTC. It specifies CASSLRVGEQYF.

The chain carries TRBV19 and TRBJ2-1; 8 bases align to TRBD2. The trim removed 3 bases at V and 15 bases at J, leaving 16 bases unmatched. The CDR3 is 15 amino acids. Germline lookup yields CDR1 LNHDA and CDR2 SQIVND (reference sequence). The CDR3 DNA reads TGTGCCAGTAGTATGAGTGACGGGAGGGCACAGCGCCGGTTCTTC. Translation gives CASSMSDGRAQRRFF.

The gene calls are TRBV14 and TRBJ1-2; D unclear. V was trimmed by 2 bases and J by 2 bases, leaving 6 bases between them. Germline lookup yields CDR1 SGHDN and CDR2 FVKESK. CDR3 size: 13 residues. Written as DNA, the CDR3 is TGTGCCAGCAGCCAACCACTAAACTATGGCTACACCTTC. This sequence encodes CASSQPLNYGYTF.

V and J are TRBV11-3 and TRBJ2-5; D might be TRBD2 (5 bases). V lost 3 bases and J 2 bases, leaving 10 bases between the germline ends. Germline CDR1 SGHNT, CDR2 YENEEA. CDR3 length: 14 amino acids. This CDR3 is CASSFLLAQETQYF. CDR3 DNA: TGTGCCAGCAGCTTCCTATTAGCGCAAGAGACCCAGTACTTC.

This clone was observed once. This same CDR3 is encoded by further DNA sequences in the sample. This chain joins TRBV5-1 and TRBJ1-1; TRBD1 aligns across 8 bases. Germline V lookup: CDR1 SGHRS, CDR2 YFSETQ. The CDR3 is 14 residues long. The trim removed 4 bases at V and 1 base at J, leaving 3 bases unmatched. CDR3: CASSGQGGNTEAFF. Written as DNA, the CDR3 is TGCGCCAGCAGCGGACAGGGAGGGAACACTGAAGCTTTCTTT.

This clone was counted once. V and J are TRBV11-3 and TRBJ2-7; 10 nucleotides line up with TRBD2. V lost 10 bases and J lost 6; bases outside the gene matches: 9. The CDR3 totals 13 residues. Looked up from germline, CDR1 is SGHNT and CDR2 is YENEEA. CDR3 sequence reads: CATHLAGDVEQYF. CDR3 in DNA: TGTGCCACCCACCTAGCGGGAGATGTCGAGCAGTACTTC. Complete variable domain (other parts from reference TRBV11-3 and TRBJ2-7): EAGVVQSPRYKIIEKKQPVAFWCNPISGHNTLYWYLQNLGQGPELLIRYENEEAVDDSQLPKDRFSAERLKGVDSTLKIQPAELGDSAVYLCATHLAGDVEQYFGPGTRLTVT.

The CDR3 nucleotides are TGTGCCAGCAGCTTGGGCGGAGAGGGCGGGAGGGCGGAGTATTTT. Its translation: CASSLGGEGGRAEYF. The chain links TRBV5-5 to TRBJ2-3; 9 nucleotides align to TRBD2. V lost 0 bases to trimming and J lost 13 bases; unmatched junction nucleotides: 12. There are 15 residues in the CDR3. CDR1 SGHKS and CDR2 YYEKEE come from the germline V gene (reference sequence).

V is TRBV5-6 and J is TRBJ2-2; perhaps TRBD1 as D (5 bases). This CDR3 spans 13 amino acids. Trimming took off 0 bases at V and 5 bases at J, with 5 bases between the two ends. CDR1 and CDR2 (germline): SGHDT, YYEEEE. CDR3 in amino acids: CASSLGQTGELFF. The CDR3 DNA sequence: TGTGCCAGCAGCTTGGGACAGACCGGGGAGCTGTTTTTT. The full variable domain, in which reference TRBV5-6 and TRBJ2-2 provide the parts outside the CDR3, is DAGVTQSPTHLIKTRGQQVTLRCSPKSGHDTVSWYQQALGQGPQFIFQYYEEEERQRGNFPDRFSGHQFPNYSSELNVNALLLGDSALYLCASSLGQTGELFFGEGSRLTVL.

The DNA of the CDR3 is TGTGCCAGCAGTTACGTGGTGGGGGGCACCGAGCAGTACTTC. Amino acid sequence: CASSYVVGGTEQYF. V is TRBV6-5 and J is TRBJ2-7; D is tentatively TRBD1 or TRBD2 (6 bases each). The ends were cut back, 2 bases at V and 6 bases at J, with 14 bases in the middle. CDR1 and CDR2 (germline): MNHEY, SVGAGI. The CDR3 runs 14 residues.

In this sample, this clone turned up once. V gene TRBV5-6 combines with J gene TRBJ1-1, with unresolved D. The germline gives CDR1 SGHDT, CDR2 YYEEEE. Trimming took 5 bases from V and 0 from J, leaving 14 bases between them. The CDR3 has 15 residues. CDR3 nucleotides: TGTGCCAGCAGACCTCAAACCCTTCTGAACACTGAAGCTTTCTTT. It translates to CASRPQTLLNTEAFF.